This passage covers 24 T cell receptor beta chains from one sample sequenced in a study of T cells after yellow fever vaccination. TCRdb re-called the 5' RACE reads through MiXCR, storing one row per CDR3 protein. The sample consists of approximately 160,000 distinct CDR3 sequences, around 9.7% of them appearing once. Sequences were derived from CD8+ T cells sorted from PBMCs, sampled 45 days after the yellow fever booster vaccination. The receptors derive from a man in his late teens or twenties who received the YFV17D yellow fever vaccine.

This clonotype turned up a few times. The gene calls are TRBV3-1 and TRBJ2-1; the match to TRBD1 covers 7 bases. After removal of 4 bases from V and 3 bases from J, the junction contained 9 bases not matched to a gene. The CDR3 loop spans 16 amino acids. Per germline, CDR1 LGHDT and CDR2 YNNKEL (reference sequence). The CDR3 reads CASSPQQGIGYNEQFF. CDR3 nucleotide sequence: TGTGCCAGCAGCCCACAACAGGGGATAGGCTACAATGAGCAGTTCTTC.

J is TRBJ2-3 and V is TRBV20-1; 13 nucleotides align to TRBD2. The length of the CDR3 is 19 residues. Trimming at V came to 0 bases and at J to 2 bases, leaving 11 bases not matched to a gene. From germline, CDR1 is DFQATT and CDR2 SNEGSKA (reference sequence). CDR3 DNA: TGCAGTGCTAGAGATGAGACTAGCGGGGGGTATACCTACACAGATACGCAGTATTTT. As protein: CSARDETSGGYTYTDTQYF.

This clonotype was seen only a few times. The chain has TRBV27 and TRBJ1-1; D unclear. The germline CDR1 and CDR2 sequences are MNHEY and SMNVEV (reference sequence). The CDR3 has 13 amino acids. Trimming pared 3 bases from V and 4 bases from J, leaving 9 bases between. The CDR3 is CASSFGLGTEAFF. CDR3 sequence (DNA): TGTGCCAGCAGTTTCGGGTTGGGCACTGAAGCTTTCTTT.

The gene calls are TRBV29-1 and TRBJ2-1; 11 bases agree with TRBD1. Germline V CDR1 and CDR2: SQVTM, ANQGSEA. V was clipped by 7 bases and J by 12 bases; unmatched bases: 8. The CDR3 length is 12 residues. CDR3 in amino acids: CSAYGTGGRQFF. CDR3 coding DNA: TGCAGCGCATACGGGACAGGGGGACGGCAGTTCTTC.

The chain recombines TRBV9 with TRBJ1-1; D ambiguous. The V end was cut by 1 base, the J end by 3 bases, with 13 bases between. Germline CDR1 is SGDLS and CDR2 is YYNGEE. The CDR3 is 15 amino acids. CDR3 sequence reads: CASSVSGMGDTEAFF. The CDR3 coding sequence is TGTGCCAGCAGCGTATCCGGGATGGGAGACACTGAAGCTTTCTTT.

In this sample, this clonotype turned up a few times. The chain combines TRBV11-2 with TRBJ2-2, with 7 nucleotides matching TRBD2. J lost 6 bases, V lost 5 bases, and 6 bases had no gene match. Germline values: CDR1 SGHAT, CDR2 FQNNGV. This CDR3 is built from 14 residues. The CDR3 is CASSTGTTAGELFF. The DNA for the CDR3 is TGTGCCAGCAGCACCGGGACTACAGCCGGGGAGCTGTTTTTT.

This clonotype turned up a few times. The rearrangement uses TRBV6-1 and TRBJ2-3; 9 positions agree with TRBD1. The CDR3 is made up of 14 amino acids. CDR1 is MNHNS, CDR2 SASEGT, per germline. V lost 8 bases and J lost 2; bases outside the gene matches: 5. CDR3 bases: TGTGCCAGCCCGGGGACAGGGCACACAGATACGCAGTATTTT. It specifies CASPGTGHTDTQYF.

The chain links TRBV7-2 to TRBJ2-7; 11 positions agree with TRBD2. Trimming took 5 bases from V and 8 from J; bases not matched to a gene: 11. This CDR3 has 15 amino acids. Germline CDR1 and CDR2: SGHTA and FQGNSA. CDR3 sequence (DNA): TGTGCCAGCAGCAGAGTGCAGGGACTAGCGGAAAAGCAGTACGTC. Its protein is CASSRVQGLAEKQYV.

This clonotype was seen a handful of times. The chain uses TRBV9 and TRBJ1-4; D may be TRBD1 (6 bases). The V gene lost 0 bases and the J gene lost 2 bases, with 8 bases spanning the gap. CDR3 length equals 15 residues. CDR1 and CDR2 (germline): SGDLS, YYNGEE. The CDR3 bases are TGTGCCAGCAGCGTAGACACAGGGACTAATGAAAAACTGTTTTTT. As protein: CASSVDTGTNEKLFF.

This clonotype was found many times. The chain uses TRBV25-1 and TRBJ2-7, with 12 bases identical to TRBD1. V trimming: 0 bases; J trimming: 5 bases; junction bases outside the gene matches: 5. Germline lookup yields CDR1 MGHDK and CDR2 SYGVNS. The CDR3 is made up of 16 amino acids. CDR3 DNA: TGTGCCAGCAGTGAATACCTGGGGACAGGGGGCAACGAGCAGTACTTC. This codes for CASSEYLGTGGNEQYF.

This clonotype was detected ten times or more. The V gene is TRBV12-3 or TRBV12-4, the J gene TRBJ1-2; D is unresolved. V lost 10 bases and J 6 bases, leaving 9 bases between the germline ends. This CDR3 comprises 10 residues. Here the CDR3 DNA reads TGTGCCACCTATGGGAATGGCTACACCTTC. Its translation is CATYGNGYTF.

The chain couples TRBV20-1 to TRBJ1-2; D not certain. Trimming cost V 0 bases and J 4 bases, with 15 bases left between them. The CDR3 sequence is 15 residues long. CDR1 is DFQATT and CDR2 is SNEGSKA in the germline V gene (reference sequence). The CDR3 coding sequence is TGCAGTGCTAGAGATCAACCCAGAGGGATCTATGGCTACACCTTC. Translated: CSARDQPRGIYGYTF.

The sample holds one count of this clonotype. V is TRBV27 and J is TRBJ2-2; D is ambiguous. V dropped 1 base and J dropped 6 bases, with 6 bases sitting between them. Germline values: CDR1 MNHEY, CDR2 SMNVEV (reference sequence). The CDR3 consists of 13 residues. The CDR3 sequence: CASSLLNPGELFF. In DNA, the CDR3 is TGTGCCAGCAGTTTATTAAACCCCGGGGAGCTGTTTTTT.

V is TRBV12-3 or TRBV12-4 and J is TRBJ2-3, with 8 bases fitting TRBD2. This CDR3 region has 15 residues. V lost 5 bases and J lost 2; bases outside the gene matches: 6. The CDR3 coding sequence is TGTGCCAGCAGTCGCAGCGGGGGCACCACAGATACGCAGTATTTT. Translation gives CASSRSGGTTDTQYF.

This clonotype was seen a few times. This chain joins TRBV24-1 and TRBJ1-3, with D perhaps matching TRBD1 (5 bases). V gave up 3 bases and J gave up 1 base, with 9 bases separating them. CDR3 length: 15 residues. Germline values: CDR1 KGHDR, CDR2 SFDVKD. The CDR3 reads CATSDPRVSGNTIYF. The CDR3 DNA follows: TGTGCCACCAGTGATCCCAGGGTGTCTGGAAACACCATATATTTT.

This clonotype was recorded at least ten times. This chain links TRBV4-3 with TRBJ1-6, with D perhaps matching TRBD1 (5 bases). Trimming took off 0 bases at V and 7 bases at J, with 13 bases between the two ends. The length of the CDR3 is 16 residues. The germline V gene encodes CDR1 LGHNA and CDR2 YSLEER. In DNA, the CDR3 is TGCGCCAGCAGCCAAGATCCGGGGACCCAAAATTCACCCCTCCACTTT. This encodes CASSQDPGTQNSPLHF.

This clonotype was seen more than once but under ten times. The rearrangement links TRBV20-1 to TRBJ1-1; 11 positions match TRBD1. CDR1 is DFQATT, CDR2 SNEGSKA, per germline (reference sequence). CDR3 length: 11 residues. V lost 5 bases and J lost 14; bases outside the gene matches: 7. This CDR3 is CSARGQGAYFF. CDR3 in DNA: TGCAGTGCTCGCGGACAGGGGGCTTACTTCTTT.

This clonotype was counted between two and nine times. The CDR3 reads CASGLYLGGTEAFF. Here the CDR3 DNA reads TGTGCTAGTGGTTTGTACCTCGGGGGCACTGAAGCTTTCTTT. The rearrangement joins TRBV12-5 to TRBJ1-1, with a weak D call TRBD1 (5 bases). Trimming took off 2 bases at V and 4 bases at J, with 11 bases between the two ends. CDR1 LGHNT and CDR2 FRNRAP come from the germline V gene. The CDR3 is 14 amino acids.

This clonotype was recorded a few times. This chain uses TRBV6-2 or TRBV6-3 with TRBJ2-7; TRBD1 agrees at 9 bases. Germline assignment: CDR1 MNHEY and CDR2 SVGEGT. There are 13 residues in the CDR3. CDR3 bases: TGTGCAGCCGGACAGGGGACGTCCTACGAGCAGTACGTC. Translation: CAAGQGTSYEQYV.

This clonotype was counted a few times. The rearrangement joins TRBV7-9 to TRBJ2-2; a possible D gene is TRBD2 (5 bases). The germline V gene encodes CDR1 SEHNR and CDR2 FQNEAQ (reference sequence). The CDR3 has 15 amino acids. With 4 bases removed from V and 8 bases from J, the gap between germline ends came to 17 bases. The CDR3 here is CASSSFGLQSGELFF. The CDR3 coding sequence is TGTGCCAGCAGCTCCTTCGGACTCCAATCTGGGGAGCTGTTTTTT.

The chain couples TRBV7-6 to TRBJ2-2; D may match TRBD1 or TRBD2 (5 bases each). Germline loops: CDR1 SGHVS, CDR2 FNYEAQ. This CDR3 is built from 15 residues. V was trimmed by 5 bases and J by 8 bases, leaving 18 bases between them. CDR3 residues: CASSDSPGAGGELFF. DNA of the CDR3: TGTGCCAGCAGCGATAGTCCCGGGGCCGGTGGGGAGCTGTTTTTT.

This clonotype has a handful of counts. This chain uses TRBV19 with TRBJ2-7; D tentatively reads TRBD1 or TRBD2 (5 bases each). The CDR3 is 14 amino acids. The germline V and J ends were trimmed by 4 bases and 2 bases, with 12 bases remaining between them. The germline V gene encodes CDR1 LNHDA and CDR2 SQIVND (reference sequence). The CDR3 reads CASSKLGAAYEQYF. The CDR3 nucleotides are TGTGCCAGTAGTAAGCTCGGGGCCGCCTACGAGCAGTACTTC.

There are a few counts of this clonotype. This rearrangement joins TRBV15 to TRBJ1-2; D possibly corresponds to TRBD1 (5 bases). V gave up 0 bases and J gave up 4 bases, with 12 bases separating them. The CDR3 has 15 amino acids. Germline V gene lookup returns CDR1 LNHNV and CDR2 YYDKDF (reference sequence). The DNA of the CDR3 is TGTGCCACCAGCAGAGATACCGGGGGTATCTATGGCTACACCTTC. Translation: CATSRDTGGIYGYTF.

The chain uses TRBV6-5 and TRBJ1-1, with a tentative D call TRBD1 (5 bases). The CDR3 is 12 residues long. Trimming shortened V by 2 bases and J by 7 bases, and 8 bases separated the two germline ends. Germline CDR1 reads MNHEY; CDR2 reads SVGAGI. This CDR3 reads CASSYGGNEAFF. The CDR3 bases are TGTGCCAGCAGTTACGGGGGGAATGAAGCTTTCTTT.